This T cell receptor (beta chain) was observed in a study of cytomegalovirus exposure and HLA in healthy donors. Study-wide points: What a later analysis reportedly showed was that an Asian-associated ancestry cluster had fewer N-insertions than the roughly 700-donor mean.

A remark on this clone: The antigen is unknown.

Per the germline V gene, CDR1 is SGDLS and CDR2 is YYNGEE. Trimming cost V 3 bases and J 11 bases; bases outside gene matches: 8. The CDR3 is made up of 13 amino acids. Researchers ran the PCR with 60 Vbeta and 13 Jbeta primers. Profiled with immunoSEQ multiplex PCR; TCRdb holds only in-frame clones, not every one. Altogether 150,000 to 200,000 clones are present, about 85% being singletons, with the ten largest covering about 2.1%. What was sequenced was PBMCs. The chain has TRBV9 and TRBJ2-1, with 7 bases identical to TRBD1. This clonotype was sampled from a man younger than 30 in good health and CMV-seropositive. The CDR3, as DNA: TGTGCCAGCAGCGGACACACAGGGGACCAGCAGTTCTTC. It codes for CASSGHTGDQQFF.